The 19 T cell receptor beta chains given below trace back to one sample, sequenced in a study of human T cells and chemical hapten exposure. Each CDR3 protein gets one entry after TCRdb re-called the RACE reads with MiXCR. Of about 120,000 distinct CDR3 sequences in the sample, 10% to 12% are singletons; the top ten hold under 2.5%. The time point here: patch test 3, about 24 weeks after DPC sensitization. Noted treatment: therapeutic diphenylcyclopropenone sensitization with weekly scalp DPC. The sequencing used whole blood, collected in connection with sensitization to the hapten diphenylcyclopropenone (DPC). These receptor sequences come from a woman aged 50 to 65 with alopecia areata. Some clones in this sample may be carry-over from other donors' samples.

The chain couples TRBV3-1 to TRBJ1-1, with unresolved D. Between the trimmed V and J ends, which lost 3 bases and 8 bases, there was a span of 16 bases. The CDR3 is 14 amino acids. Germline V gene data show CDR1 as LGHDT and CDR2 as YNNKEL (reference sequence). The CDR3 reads CASSQNGQSSEAFF. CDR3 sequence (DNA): TGTGCCAGCAGCCAGAACGGCCAGTCTTCCGAAGCTTTCTTT.

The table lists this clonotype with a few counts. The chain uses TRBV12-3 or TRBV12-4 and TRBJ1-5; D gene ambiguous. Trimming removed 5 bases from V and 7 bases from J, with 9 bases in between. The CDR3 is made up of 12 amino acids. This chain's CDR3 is CASSLQFQPQHF. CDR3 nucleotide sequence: TGTGCCAGCAGTCTCCAGTTCCAGCCCCAGCATTTT.

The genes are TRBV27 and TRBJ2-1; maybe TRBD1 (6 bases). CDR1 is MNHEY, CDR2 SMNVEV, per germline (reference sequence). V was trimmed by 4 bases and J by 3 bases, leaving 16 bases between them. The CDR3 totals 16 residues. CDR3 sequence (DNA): TGTGCCAGCAGTTCCGGCCGGACAGCAAACTACAATGAGCAGTTCTTC. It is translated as CASSSGRTANYNEQFF.

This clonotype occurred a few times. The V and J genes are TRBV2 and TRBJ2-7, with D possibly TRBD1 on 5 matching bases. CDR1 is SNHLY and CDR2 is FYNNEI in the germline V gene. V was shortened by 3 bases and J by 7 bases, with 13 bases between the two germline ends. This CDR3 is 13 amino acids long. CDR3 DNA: TGTGCCAGCAGTGAGGTCGGCAGGGTAGAGCAGTACTTC. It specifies CASSEVGRVEQYF.

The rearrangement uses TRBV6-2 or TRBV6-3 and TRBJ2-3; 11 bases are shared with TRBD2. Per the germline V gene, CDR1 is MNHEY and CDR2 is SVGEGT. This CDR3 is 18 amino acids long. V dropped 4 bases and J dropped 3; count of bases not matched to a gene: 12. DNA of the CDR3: TGTGCCAGCAGTTCCCGCTTCTCGGCTAGCGGGAGGACAGATACGCAGTATTTT. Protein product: CASSSRFSASGRTDTQYF.

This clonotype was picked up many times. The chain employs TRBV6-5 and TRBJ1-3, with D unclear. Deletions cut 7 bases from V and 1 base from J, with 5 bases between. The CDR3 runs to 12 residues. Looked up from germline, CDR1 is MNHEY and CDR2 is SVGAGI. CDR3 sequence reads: CASKDSGNTIYF. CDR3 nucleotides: TGTGCCAGCAAGGATTCTGGAAACACCATATATTTT.

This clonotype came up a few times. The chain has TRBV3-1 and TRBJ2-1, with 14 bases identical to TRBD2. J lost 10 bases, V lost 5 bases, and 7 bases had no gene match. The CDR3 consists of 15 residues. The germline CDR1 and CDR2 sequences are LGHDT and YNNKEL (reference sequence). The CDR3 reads CASSSTSGRVGEQFF. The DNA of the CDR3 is TGTGCCAGCAGCTCGACTAGCGGGAGGGTTGGCGAGCAGTTCTTC.

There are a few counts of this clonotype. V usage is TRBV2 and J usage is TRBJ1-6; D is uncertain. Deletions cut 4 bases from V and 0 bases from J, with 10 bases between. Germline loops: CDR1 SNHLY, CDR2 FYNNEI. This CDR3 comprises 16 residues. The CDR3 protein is CASSVAVISYNSPLHF. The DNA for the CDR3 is TGTGCCAGCAGTGTTGCGGTTATCTCCTATAATTCACCCCTCCACTTT.

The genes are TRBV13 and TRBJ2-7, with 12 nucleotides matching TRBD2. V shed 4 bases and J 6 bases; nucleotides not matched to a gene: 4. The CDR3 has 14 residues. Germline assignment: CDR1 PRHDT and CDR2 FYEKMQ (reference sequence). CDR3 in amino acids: CASSSAGLAGEQYF. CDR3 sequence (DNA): TGTGCCAGCAGCTCCGCGGGACTAGCGGGCGAGCAGTACTTC.

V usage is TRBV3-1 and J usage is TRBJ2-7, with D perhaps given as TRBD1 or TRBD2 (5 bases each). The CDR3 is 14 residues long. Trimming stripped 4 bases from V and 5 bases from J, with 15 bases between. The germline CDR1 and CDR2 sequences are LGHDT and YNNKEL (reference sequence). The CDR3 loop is CASSPGTEANEQYF. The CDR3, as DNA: TGTGCCAGCAGCCCCGGGACGGAGGCCAACGAGCAGTACTTC.

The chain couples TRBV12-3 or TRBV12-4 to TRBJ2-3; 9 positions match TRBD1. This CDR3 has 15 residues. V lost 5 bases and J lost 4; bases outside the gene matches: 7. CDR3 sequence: CASSPGQGRSDTQYF. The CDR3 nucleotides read TGTGCCAGCAGTCCCGGACAGGGGCGGTCAGATACGCAGTATTTT.

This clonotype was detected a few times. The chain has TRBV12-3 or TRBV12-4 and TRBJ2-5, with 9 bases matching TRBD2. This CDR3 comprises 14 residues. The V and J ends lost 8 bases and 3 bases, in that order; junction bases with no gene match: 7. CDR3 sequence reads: CASRPPSGKETQYF. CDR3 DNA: TGTGCCAGCCGGCCGCCTAGCGGGAAAGAGACCCAGTACTTC.

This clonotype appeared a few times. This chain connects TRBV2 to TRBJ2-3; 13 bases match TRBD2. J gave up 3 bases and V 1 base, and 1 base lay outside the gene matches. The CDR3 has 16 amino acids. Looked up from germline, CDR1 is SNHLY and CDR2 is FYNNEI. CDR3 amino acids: CASSEGLAGGTDTQYF. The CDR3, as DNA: TGTGCCAGCAGTGAAGGACTAGCGGGAGGTACAGATACGCAGTATTTT.

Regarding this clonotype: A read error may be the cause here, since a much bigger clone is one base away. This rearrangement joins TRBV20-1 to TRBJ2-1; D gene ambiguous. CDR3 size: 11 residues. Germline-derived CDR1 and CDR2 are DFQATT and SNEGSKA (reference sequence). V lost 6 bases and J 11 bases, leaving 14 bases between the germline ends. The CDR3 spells CSAWADRKQFF. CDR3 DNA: TGCAGTGCCTGGGCCGATAGGAAGCAGTTCTTC.

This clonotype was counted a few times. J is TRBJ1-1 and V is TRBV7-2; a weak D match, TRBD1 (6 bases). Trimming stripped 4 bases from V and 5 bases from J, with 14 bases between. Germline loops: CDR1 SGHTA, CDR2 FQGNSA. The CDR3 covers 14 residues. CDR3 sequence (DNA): TGTGCCAGCAGCTACAGGGCGGGGGGGACTGAAGCTTTCTTT. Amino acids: CASSYRAGGTEAFF.

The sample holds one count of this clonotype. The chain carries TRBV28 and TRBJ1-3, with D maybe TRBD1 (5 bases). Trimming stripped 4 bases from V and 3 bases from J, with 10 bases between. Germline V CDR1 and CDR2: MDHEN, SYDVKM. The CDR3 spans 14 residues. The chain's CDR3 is CASSSPGYGNTIYF. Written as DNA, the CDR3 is TGTGCCAGCAGTTCCCCAGGGTATGGAAACACCATATATTTT.

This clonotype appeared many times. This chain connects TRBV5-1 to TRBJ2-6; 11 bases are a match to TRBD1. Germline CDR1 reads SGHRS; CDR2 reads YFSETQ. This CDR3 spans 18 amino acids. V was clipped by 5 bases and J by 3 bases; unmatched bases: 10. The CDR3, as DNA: TGCGCCAGCAGTCTCTTCCCGGACAGGGGGCGTGGGGCCAACGTCCTGACTTTC. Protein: CASSLFPDRGRGANVLTF.

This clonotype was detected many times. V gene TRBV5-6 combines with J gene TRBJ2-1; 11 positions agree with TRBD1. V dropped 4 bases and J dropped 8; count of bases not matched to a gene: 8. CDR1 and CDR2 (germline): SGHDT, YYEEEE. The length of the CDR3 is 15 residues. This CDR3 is CASSQPGQGVDEQFF. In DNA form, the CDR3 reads TGTGCCAGCAGCCAACCGGGACAGGGGGTGGATGAGCAGTTCTTC.

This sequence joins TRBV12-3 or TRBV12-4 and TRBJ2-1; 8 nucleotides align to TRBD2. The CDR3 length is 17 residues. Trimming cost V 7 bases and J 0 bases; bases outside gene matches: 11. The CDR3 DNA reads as TGTGCCAGCACTCTTCGGCAGACTAGCGCCTCCTACAATGAGCAGTTCTTC. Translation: CASTLRQTSASYNEQFF.